This is a list of T cell receptor beta chains from one sample in a study of control samples from healthy donors and cancer patients. Sequenced by immunoSEQ multiplex PCR; TCRdb stores in-frame clones only, minus some. The data contain 150,000 to 200,000 clones, around 94% of them singletons. Material: blood. Receptors originate from a man between 25 and 39 years old in good health. Both conserved end residues are part of each CDR3. D genes are given only for firm matches. Not all rows give a size; the values are once, few, many and, for expanded clones, a class.

few | TRBJ2-2 | TRBV21-1 | - | TGTGCCAGCAGCAAAGACGGGACAGGGAAAACCGGGGAGCTGTTTTTT | CASSKDGTGKTGELFF
- | TRBJ1-1 | TRBV18 | - | TGTGCCAGCTCACCCTCAGGGGAGGTGAACACTGAAGCTTTCTTT | CASSPSGEVNTEAFF
- | TRBJ1-5 | TRBV7-2 | TRBD1 | TGTGCCAGCAGCTTTTCCGGGACAGGGAATCAGCCCCAGCATTTT | CASSFSGTGNQPQHF
- | TRBJ2-1 | TRBV28 | TRBD2 | TGTGCCAGCAGACCAGCGGGGGGTCCGGGCAATGAGCAGTTCTTC | CASRPAGGPGNEQFF
- | TRBJ2-3 | TRBV29-1 | - | TGCAGCGTTGACCGGGGAGCGACAGATACGCAGTATTTT | CSVDRGATDTQYF
- | TRBJ2-3 | TRBV29-1 | - | TGCAGCGTTGGGACATCAGGATCCACAGATACGCAGTATTTT | CSVGTSGSTDTQYF
few | TRBJ1-4 | TRBV7-2 | - | TGTGCCAGCAGCTTAGGGCCCGGGGGATATGAAAAACTGTTTTTT | CASSLGPGGYEKLFF
- | TRBJ1-1 | TRBV7-7 | TRBD1 | TGTGCCAGCAGCTCCCCCCAGGACAGGGGGAACACTGAAGCTTTCTTT | CASSSPQDRGNTEAFF
once | TRBJ1-5 | TRBV2 | TRBD1 | TGTGCCAGCAGGACAGGGTTAAGCAATCAGCCCCAGCATTTT | CASRTGLSNQPQHF
- | TRBJ2-1 | TRBV19 | TRBD2 | TGTGCCAGTAGTATAGGAGCGGGAGATAAGAATGAGCAGTTCTTC | CASSIGAGDKNEQFF
- | TRBJ2-3 | TRBV7-3 | TRBD2 | TGTGCCAGCAGCTCCAAAAGCGGGAGCGGCTCCGATACGCAGTATTTT | CASSSKSGSGSDTQYF
- | TRBJ1-1 | TRBV6-2/TRBV6-3 | - | TGTGCCAGCAGTTACCGGCGGGGGAACACTGAAGCTTTCTTT | CASSYRRGNTEAFF
- | TRBJ1-2 | TRBV5-1 | - | TGCGCCAGCAGCTTGGTCGCGGAACGGGGCTACACCTTC | CASSLVAERGYTF
- | TRBJ1-1 | TRBV7-3 | - | TGTGCCAGCAGCCCTGGGGCTCTCACTGAAGCTTTCTTT | CASSPGALTEAFF
once | TRBJ1-3 | TRBV6-1 | - | TGTGCCAGCAGTGACGGATGGAGCTCTGGAAACACCATATATTTT | CASSDGWSSGNTIYF
- | TRBJ1-1 | TRBV9 | - | TGTGCCAGCAGCCCAAGCATAATGAACACTGAAGCTTTCTTT | CASSPSIMNTEAFF
- | TRBJ2-3 | TRBV5-1 | - | TGCGCCAGCAGCTTGGAGGGCGGGGGCACAGATACGCAGTATTTT | CASSLEGGGTDTQYF
- | TRBJ2-1 | TRBV30 | - | TGTGCCTGGAGTGTACGGGGGACCCTCTACAATGAGCAGTTCTTC | CAWSVRGTLYNEQFF
- | TRBJ1-1 | TRBV19 | TRBD1 | TGTGCCAGTAGCCGAGGACAGGGGAACACTGAAGCTTTCTTT | CASSRGQGNTEAFF